A selection of T cell receptor beta chains follows, all from one sample in a study of post-analysis software for immune sequencing data. TCRdb fed the PCR reads into MiXCR, producing one record per CDR3 protein. Of hundreds of thousands of distinct CDR3 sequences listed, 25% to 30% are singletons. Material: blood. These receptors were obtained from a girl aged 10-17 years with multiple sclerosis. Each CDR3 is given with its conserved first and last residue. The D gene is left open where the match is weak. Expanded clones are given a class, and other clones once, few, many or no size at all.

j_call clone_size v_call d_call cdr3_aa
TRBJ1-5 NA TRBV6-1 NA CASSRDGNSNQPQHF
TRBJ2-7 few TRBV20-1 NA CSVHLTGSLYEQYF
TRBJ1-4 few TRBV5-5 NA CASSLLPHSNEKLFF
TRBJ2-1 few TRBV27 TRBD1 CASSLQRLPGGYNEQFF
TRBJ2-5 few TRBV28 TRBD2 CASRPPPLAGVQETQYF
TRBJ2-7 few TRBV29-1 NA CSVNVGTYEQYF
TRBJ2-3 NA TRBV11-2 TRBD2 CASSRGREWGTDAQYF
TRBJ2-5 few TRBV20-1 NA CSAKISGPQSQYF
TRBJ2-1 NA TRBV6-1 NA CASSDGTFYEQFF
TRBJ2-5 NA TRBV7-2 TRBD2 CASTTLAGETQYF
TRBJ2-7 few TRBV7-9 NA CASSFRHREGDYEQYF
TRBJ2-5 NA TRBV29-1 TRBD2 CSGASGGQQTQYF
TRBJ1-1 few TRBV28 NA CASSLGSSGTEAFF
TRBJ2-3 few TRBV20-1 NA CSASPWDEISTDTQYF
TRBJ2-5 many TRBV29-1 NA CSVTSTLGETQYF
TRBJ1-2 NA TRBV4-1 NA CASSRDPARRYTF
TRBJ2-4 NA TRBV27 NA CASSLGAKTIQYF
NA NA TRBV6-5 TRBD2 CASSSSGSPYNEQYF
TRBJ2-1 few TRBV20-1 TRBD1 CSANAKGQGSHNEQFF
TRBJ2-1 few TRBV15 TRBD1 CATSRRQGGDEQFF
TRBJ2-1 once TRBV4-3 TRBD2 CASSQEGLALNEQFF
TRBJ2-6 NA TRBV7-2 NA CASSPLPFGANVLTF
TRBJ2-3 few TRBV29-1 NA CSGGPSGADTQYF
TRBJ1-1 NA TRBV12-3/TRBV12-4 NA CASTYMVLSMNTEAFF
TRBJ2-3 NA TRBV2 TRBD1 CASGRDSYTDTQYF
TRBJ1-6 NA TRBV28 NA CASRTQAEHRALHF
TRBJ1-2 NA TRBV29-1 NA CSVMRGAGGYTF
TRBJ1-6 NA TRBV12-3/TRBV12-4 NA CASSLRQRASPLHF
TRBJ2-6 NA TRBV5-1 NA CASSLGGSAGANVLTF
TRBJ1-2 few TRBV3-1 NA CASSQWGGRGDNYGYTF
TRBJ2-7 NA TRBV20-1 NA CSARDRDGFSYEQYF
NA NA TRBV7-9 NA CASGSSEQYF
TRBJ2-3 many TRBV20-1 NA CSASINLRSDTQYF
TRBJ1-2 NA TRBV3-1 TRBD1 CASSQGTGGMDGYTF
TRBJ2-3 NA TRBV19 NA CASRDWRDIGVDTQYF
TRBJ2-5 NA TRBV2 TRBD2 CASSEVLGGETQYF
TRBJ1-5 NA TRBV20-1 TRBD1 CSAPRVGQGANQPQHF
TRBJ2-1 NA TRBV6-2/TRBV6-3 TRBD2 CAGSFKLAGPGGNEQFF
TRBJ2-1 NA TRBV13 NA CASSLPNDEQFF